This T cell receptor (beta chain) was identified in a study of blood T cell repertoires in COVID-19. As for the study in general: Collection of acute and convalescent COVID-19 samples took place in the United States, Italy and Spain. PBMCs, B-cell-depleted T cells, or T cells provided the cDNA or gDNA that made up the material.

In the authors' workflow: Cell counts per sample came from amplifying reference gene primers. TCRdb's copy holds only in-frame clones and misses some; the assay was immunoSEQ multiplex PCR. The V and J calls and clone size were taken over from that table, and D and trimming were inferred from the DNA. The sample records 200,000 to 250,000 clones, about 80% being singletons. This CDR3 has 15 residues. Germline CDR1 is KGHSH and CDR2 is LQKENI. Trimming shortened V by 0 bases and J by 2 bases, and 10 bases separated the two germline ends. Sequencing was performed on peripheral blood. The receptor's source is a woman aged 80 or over with active or convalescent COVID-19. The chain couples TRBV18 to TRBJ1-1; D is possibly TRBD1 (5 bases). The CDR3 DNA reads TGTGCCAGCTCACCACCGCAAGGGGTAAACACTGAAGCTTTCTTT. This translates into CASSPPQGVNTEAFF.